These 12 T cell receptor beta chains originate from one sample sequenced in a study of T cell responses to AZD1222 COVID-19 vaccine. TCRdb's table, derived via immunoSEQ multiplex PCR, lists solely in-frame clones and lacks some. This sample has roughly 140,000 clones, with about 91% found just once. This specimen consisted of peripheral blood, obtained on day 0 of MenACWY control vaccination. The receptor set was obtained from an adult in good health.

The rearrangement links TRBV4-3 to TRBJ1-1; D may be TRBD1 (5 bases). This CDR3 region has 16 residues. Germline lookup yields CDR1 LGHNA and CDR2 YSLEER. Trimming took off 1 base at V and 2 bases at J, with 14 bases between the two ends. In nucleotides, the CDR3 is TGCGCCAGCAGCCAAGTCGATAGGGGTTTCAACACTGAAGCTTTCTTT. Protein: CASSQVDRGFNTEAFF.

V and J are TRBV21-1 and TRBJ1-2; the listed D gene, TRBD1, was not tested against the DNA. TRBV21-1 is tagged as a pseudogene. The CDR3 spans 19 residues. The CDR3 sequence: CASSKIYRAGEQNGYGYTF. The CDR3 coding sequence is TGTGCCAGCAGCAAAATTTATCGGGCAGGGGAACAGAACGGATATGGCTACACCTTC.

The V call is TRBV6-5, the J call TRBJ1-5; D not resolved. V was pared by 0 bases and J by 9 bases, with 12 bases between. The germline gives CDR1 MNHEY, CDR2 SVGAGI. This CDR3 has 14 amino acids. CDR3 DNA: TGTGCCAGCAGTTACTCGGGCAATATCGGGCCCCAGCATTTT. This translates into CASSYSGNIGPQHF.

This clone was picked up one time. V is TRBV24-1 and J is TRBJ2-3; 7 bases fit TRBD1. The CDR3 contains 15 residues. Per the germline V gene, CDR1 is KGHDR and CDR2 is SFDVKD. V lost 5 bases to trimming and J lost 3 bases; unmatched junction nucleotides: 7. The CDR3 spells CATSVNRGRTDTQYF. DNA for the CDR3: TGTGCCACCAGTGTAAACAGGGGAAGAACAGATACGCAGTATTTT.

J is TRBJ1-2 and V is TRBV14; D is possibly TRBD1 (5 bases). The CDR3 spans 13 residues. Trimming took off 5 bases at V and 5 bases at J, with 12 bases between the two ends. CDR1 is SGHDN and CDR2 is FVKESK in the germline V gene. The CDR3 coding sequence is TGTGCCAGCAGCTCTCAACCAGGGTATGGCTACACCTTC. Its protein is CASSSQPGYGYTF.

The V call is TRBV11-3, the J call TRBJ2-7, with 7 nucleotides matching TRBD1. Unmatched junction bases numbered 7, after V lost 5 bases and J lost 3 bases. Per germline, CDR1 SGHNT and CDR2 YENEEA. The CDR3 is 14 residues long. CDR3 region: CASSLGTVGYEQYF. CDR3 nucleotides: TGTGCCAGCAGCCTCGGGACAGTTGGCTACGAGCAGTACTTC.

The chain combines TRBV18 with TRBJ1-2; 10 bases align to TRBD1. V lost 4 bases and J lost 7; bases outside the gene matches: 9. Germline CDR1 is KGHSH and CDR2 is LQKENI. The length of the CDR3 is 15 residues. This CDR3 is CASSRPTTGGRGYTF. CDR3 DNA: TGTGCCAGCTCACGGCCTACGACAGGGGGCCGTGGCTACACCTTC.

The J gene is TRBJ1-1, the V gene TRBV11-2; D uncertain. Germline V lookup: CDR1 SGHAT, CDR2 FQNNGV. V was cut by 1 base and J by 1 base, with 4 bases left in between. The CDR3 contains 13 residues. CDR3: CASSLAANTEAFF. The CDR3 DNA reads as TGTGCCAGCAGCTTAGCGGCGAACACTGAAGCTTTCTTT.

V is TRBV7-2 and J is TRBJ1-1; unclear D gene. The V gene's germline CDR1 is SGHTA and CDR2 FQGNSA. Trimming pared 10 bases from V and 0 bases from J, leaving 15 bases between. The CDR3 runs 14 residues. The CDR3: CATRLDPLNTEAFF. The CDR3 DNA follows: TGTGCCACCCGTTTAGACCCTTTGAACACTGAAGCTTTCTTT.

V and J are TRBV7-9 and TRBJ2-1, with 8 bases fitting TRBD2. Germline V gives CDR1 SEHNR, CDR2 FQNEAQ (reference sequence). This CDR3 is 17 amino acids long. V lost 5 bases, J lost 2 bases, and 11 bases stayed unmatched. The CDR3 loop is CASSTRLGSGAYNEQFF. CDR3 coding DNA: TGTGCCAGCAGCACCCGTTTAGGTAGCGGGGCCTACAATGAGCAGTTCTTC.

The chain joins TRBV19 to TRBJ1-5; D is unclear. Germline V CDR1 and CDR2: LNHDA, SQIVND (reference sequence). The CDR3 is made up of 14 amino acids. Between the trimmed V and J ends, which lost 4 bases and 5 bases, there was a span of 12 bases. CDR3 bases: TGTGCCAGTAGTAGACAAGCTGACGATCAGCCCCAGCATTTT. It is translated as CASSRQADDQPQHF.

The rearrangement uses TRBV28 and TRBJ1-1; possible D gene TRBD1, 5 bases. The CDR3 runs to 14 residues. V was pared by 10 bases and J by 1 base, with 16 bases between. In germline, CDR1 is MDHEN, CDR2 SYDVKM. This CDR3 reads CATTGGFGNTEAFF. The CDR3 nucleotides read TGTGCCACCACTGGGGGGTTCGGGAACACTGAAGCTTTCTTT.